One and the same sample provided the 2 T cell receptor beta chains below, sequenced in a study of T cell responses to AZD1222 COVID-19 vaccine. Clones were sequenced by immunoSEQ multiplex PCR, and TCRdb holds only the in-frame ones, with some missing. Of approximately 180,000 clones detected, more than 75% appear once; the ten largest clones hold 26%. Sequencing was performed on peripheral blood, taken 28 days after the second AZD1222 dose. The receptors come from an adult who received the AZD1222 COVID-19 vaccine.

The V gene is TRBV1, the J gene TRBJ2-3. TRBV1 is noted as a pseudogene. The CDR3 spans 17 residues. The CDR3 loop is CTSSQGRCWGSTDTQYF. DNA for the CDR3: TGCACCAGCAGCCAAGGGCGGTGTTGGGGGAGCACAGATACGCAGTATTTT.

V and J are TRBV5-1 and TRBJ2-5, with a possible D match to TRBD1 (6 bases). V lost 4 bases and J lost 7, with 17 bases in between. CDR3 length: 14 residues. The V gene's germline CDR1 is SGHRS and CDR2 YFSETQ. Written as DNA, the CDR3 is TGCGCCAGCAGCCCGAGACAGGAGCTAGGGACCCAGTACTTC. It codes for CASSPRQELGTQYF. Filled out from reference TRBV5-1 and TRBJ2-5, the complete variable domain reads KAGVTQTPRYLIKTRGQQVTLSCSPISGHRSVSWYQQTPGQGLQFLFEYFSETQRNKGNFPGRFSGRQFSNSRSEMNVSTLELGDSALYLCASSPRQELGTQYFGPGTRLLVL.